This T cell receptor beta chain derives from a study of follicular helper T cells after annual influenza vaccination. Study details: After each seasonal flu vaccination, blood came on days 0, 7 and 28. Study-level points and caveats: Change in circulating plasmablasts correlated with ICOS+CD38+ cTfh clonality change. Day 7 ICOS+CD38+ clones were most often found later in ICOS-CD38- cTfh cells.

Stated time point: 2015-2016 season, pre-vaccination. Vaccine contraindications, substance abuse, HIV/AIDS, active malignancy and active illness excluded donors. The CDR3 contains 14 residues. Trimming pared 6 bases from V and 0 bases from J, leaving 11 bases between. Germline V gene sequence: CDR1 KGHSH, CDR2 LQKENI. Remarks on this clone: The antigen remains undetermined.

Sequenced by immunoSEQ multiplex PCR; TCRdb stores in-frame clones only, minus some. Among under 9,500 clones listed, 85% to 90% were seen once. The specimen comprised CXCR5+ CD38- circulating T follicular helper cells from blood, sampled on the day of influenza vaccination. Subset meaning: circulating Tfh, non-naive CD4+CXCR5+PD-1+ (ICOS+CD38+ or ICOS-CD38-). The chain is built from TRBV18 and TRBJ1-2, with no clear D. The TCR comes from an adult who received the influenza vaccine. In DNA form, the CDR3 reads TGTGCCAGCTCTGAGTCGGCTACTAACTATGGCTACACCTTC. It translates to CASSESATNYGYTF.